The 5 T cell receptor beta chains below all came from one sample that was sequenced in a study of vaccination effects on CD4 cells after COVID-19. Some clones are missing from TCRdb's copy, which holds only in-frame ones; the method was immunoSEQ multiplex PCR. The data hold tens of thousands of clones, with about 80% observed a single time. No antigen has been identified for these receptors. Antigen-specific CD4+ T cells were first expanded with viral peptide pools by the ViraFEST assay and only then sequenced. Culture proceeded for 10 days, and CD4+ T cells were then isolated. Previously uninfected by SARS-CoV-2, the vaccine recipients also showed negative nucleocapsid antibodies. Sample: CD4+ T cells from PBMCs cultured with SARS-CoV-2 spike peptides, taken before COVID-19 vaccination. These receptors came from a human donor who received a COVID-19 vaccine.

The rearrangement joins TRBV10-2 to TRBJ1-1, with D perhaps TRBD1 (5 bases). Trimming pared 8 bases from V and 0 bases from J, leaving 10 bases between. The CDR3 totals 13 residues. Germline CDR1 and CDR2: WSHSY and SAAADI. The CDR3 nucleotides read TGCGCCAGCGTGGACACTTTGAACACTGAAGCTTTCTTT. Translating it yields CASVDTLNTEAFF.

V gene TRBV10-3 combines with J gene TRBJ2-7, with unresolved D. V was clipped by 5 bases and J by 2 bases, with 10 bases between them. The CDR3 length is 13 residues. Germline values: CDR1 ENHRY, CDR2 SYGVKD. The CDR3 DNA sequence: TGTGCCATCAGTTATGACAAGACCTACGAGCAGTACGTC. Translation gives CAISYDKTYEQYV.

This chain joins TRBV7-3 and TRBJ2-1; D is possibly TRBD1 or TRBD2 (6 bases each). The V gene lost 1 base and the J gene lost 5 bases, with 12 bases spanning the gap. Per the germline V gene, CDR1 is SGHTA and CDR2 is FQGTGA. CDR3 length: 15 amino acids. CDR3 nucleotides: TGTGCCAGCAGCTTAAGGGGGGACACTAACAATGAGCAGTTCTTC. Translation: CASSLRGDTNNEQFF. The full variable domain, with the rest looked up from reference TRBV7-3 and TRBJ2-1, is GAGVSQTPSNKVTEKGKYVELRCDPISGHTALYWYRQSLGQGPEFLIYFQGTGAADDSGLPNDRFFAVRPEGSVSTLKIQRTERGDSAVYLCASSLRGDTNNEQFFGPGTRLTVL.

The V and J genes are TRBV24-1 and TRBJ1-1; TRBD1 might be the D (6 bases). Germline-derived CDR1 and CDR2 are KGHDR and SFDVKD. This CDR3 region has 12 residues. V lost 4 bases to trimming and J lost 11 bases, with 13 bases between them. Here the CDR3 DNA reads TGTGCCACCAGTGACAGTACAGGGAGGGCTTTCTTT. Protein sequence: CATSDSTGRAFF.

This chain uses TRBV5-1 with TRBJ1-6; weak D call: TRBD1 (6 bases). The CDR3 spans 15 residues. Trimming left V 2 bases short and J 6 bases short, with 12 bases between. CDR1 is SGHRS and CDR2 is YFSETQ in the germline V gene. The CDR3 coding sequence is TGCGCCAGCAGCTTTTCAGGGGATGGTAATTCACCCCTCCACTTT. Protein: CASSFSGDGNSPLHF.